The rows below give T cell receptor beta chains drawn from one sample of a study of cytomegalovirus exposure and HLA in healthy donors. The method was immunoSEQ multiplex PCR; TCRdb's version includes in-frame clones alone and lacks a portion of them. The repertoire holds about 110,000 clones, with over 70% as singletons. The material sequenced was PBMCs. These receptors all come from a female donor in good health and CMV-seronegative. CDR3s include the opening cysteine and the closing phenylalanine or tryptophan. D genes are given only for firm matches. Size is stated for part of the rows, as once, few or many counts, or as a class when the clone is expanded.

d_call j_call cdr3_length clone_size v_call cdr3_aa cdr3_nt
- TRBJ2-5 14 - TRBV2 CASSVGTNKETQYF TGTGCCAGCAGTGTTGGGACAAACAAAGAGACCCAGTACTTC
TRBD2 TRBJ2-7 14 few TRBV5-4 CASRLRGSTYEQYF TGTGCCAGCAGGCTTCGCGGGAGCACCTACGAGCAGTACTTC
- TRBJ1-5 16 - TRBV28 CASGTQGSLSNQPQHF TGTGCCAGCGGTACTCAGGGCAGTTTGAGCAATCAGCCCCAGCATTTT
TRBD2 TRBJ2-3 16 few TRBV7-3 CASSPGGAGLADTQYF TGTGCCAGCAGCCCCGGGGGGGCGGGACTGGCAGATACGCAGTATTTT
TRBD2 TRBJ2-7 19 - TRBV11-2 CASRAGPQKTSGMTYEQYF TGTGCCAGCAGAGCGGGGCCCCAAAAAACTAGCGGGATGACCTACGAGCAGTACTTC
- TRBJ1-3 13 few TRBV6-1 CASSEGVGHTIYF TGTGCCAGCAGTGAAGGGGTGGGCCACACCATATATTTT
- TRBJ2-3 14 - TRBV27 CASNPGVVPDTQYF TGTGCCAGCAACCCAGGGGTGGTCCCAGATACGCAGTATTTT
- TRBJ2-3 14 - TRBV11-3 CASSGGLSTDTQYF TGTGCCAGCAGCGGAGGGCTCAGCACAGATACGCAGTATTTT
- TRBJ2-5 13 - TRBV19 CASSTGSQETQYF TGTGCCAGTAGTACCGGGAGCCAAGAGACCCAGTACTTC
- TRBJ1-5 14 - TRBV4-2 CASSQDPGFQPQHF TGTGCCAGCAGCCAGGACCCAGGGTTTCAGCCCCAGCATTTT
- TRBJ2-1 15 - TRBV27 CASSPLSGSYNEQFF TGTGCCAGCAGTCCCTTAAGCGGCTCCTACAATGAGCAGTTCTTC
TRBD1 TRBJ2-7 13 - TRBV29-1 CSVGRDRNYEQYF TGCAGCGTGGGCAGGGACAGAAACTACGAGCAGTACTTC
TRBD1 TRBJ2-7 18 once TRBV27 CASSLRDRKRASSYEQYF TGTGCCAGCAGTCTGCGGGACAGGAAGCGGGCAAGCTCCTACGAGCAGTACTTC
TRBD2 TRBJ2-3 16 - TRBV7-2 CASSLRSGRATDTQYF TGTGCCAGCAGCTTACGAAGCGGGAGGGCCACAGATACGCAGTATTTT
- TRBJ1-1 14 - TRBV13 CASSLGHMNTEAFF TGTGCCAGCAGCTTGGGACATATGAACACTGAAGCTTTCTTT
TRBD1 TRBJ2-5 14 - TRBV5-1 CASSRDRVQETQYF TGCGCCAGCAGCCGGGACAGGGTCCAAGAGACCCAGTACTTC
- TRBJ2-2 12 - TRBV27 CASRTGAGELFF TGTGCCAGCAGAACGGGAGCCGGGGAGCTGTTTTTT
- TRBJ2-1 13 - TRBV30 CAGEEGAFNEQFF TGTGCCGGGGAGGAAGGGGCCTTCAATGAGCAGTTCTTC
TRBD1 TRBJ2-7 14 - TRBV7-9 CASSFPDRASEQYF TGTGCCAGCAGCTTCCCGGACAGGGCTAGCGAGCAGTACTTC
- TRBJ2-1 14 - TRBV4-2 CASSQDRANDEQFF TGTGCCAGCAGCCAAGACAGGGCCAACGATGAGCAGTTCTTC
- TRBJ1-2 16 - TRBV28 CASSLSGPRGGYGYTF TGTGCCAGCAGTTTATCAGGGCCCAGGGGTGGCTATGGCTACACCTTC
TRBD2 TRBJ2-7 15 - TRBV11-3 CASSLGTSGTYEQYF TGTGCCAGCAGCTTAGGAACTAGCGGTACCTACGAGCAGTACTTC
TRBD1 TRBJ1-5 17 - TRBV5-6 CASSLGRQGPSNQPQHF TGTGCCAGCAGCTTGGGGAGACAGGGGCCGAGCAATCAGCCCCAGCATTTT
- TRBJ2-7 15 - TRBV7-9 CASSLGAESSYEQYF TGTGCCAGCAGCTTAGGGGCAGAAAGCTCCTACGAGCAGTACTTC
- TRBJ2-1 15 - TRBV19 CASSMAGGGYNEQFF TGTGCCAGTAGTATGGCCGGCGGAGGGTACAATGAGCAGTTCTTC
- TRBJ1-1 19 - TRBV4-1 CASSQGIFRRGPGDTEAFF TGCGCCAGCAGCCAAGGGATATTTCGGCGGGGGCCGGGGGACACTGAAGCTTTCTTT
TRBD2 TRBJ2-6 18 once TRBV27 CASSSMAGGPSGANVLTF TGTGCCAGCAGTTCAATGGCGGGAGGGCCATCTGGGGCCAACGTCCTGACTTTC
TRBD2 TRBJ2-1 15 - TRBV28 CASSLWASGRTEQFF TGTGCCAGCAGTTTATGGGCTAGCGGGAGGACTGAGCAGTTCTTC
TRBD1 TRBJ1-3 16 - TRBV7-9 CASSLSGTAPRNTIYF TGTGCCAGCAGCTTATCAGGGACAGCTCCAAGGAACACCATATATTTT
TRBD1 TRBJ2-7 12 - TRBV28 CASQGQNYEQYF TGTGCCAGTCAGGGACAGAACTACGAGCAGTACTTC
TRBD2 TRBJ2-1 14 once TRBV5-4 CASRLAGTSGSEFF TGTGCCAGCAGGTTAGCCGGGACTAGCGGGAGTGAGTTCTTC
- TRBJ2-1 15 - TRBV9 CASSVGSVNNNEQFF TGTGCCAGCAGCGTAGGTAGCGTGAATAACAATGAGCAGTTCTTC
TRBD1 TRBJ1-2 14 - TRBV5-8 CASSQETGSYGYTF TGTGCCAGCAGCCAGGAGACAGGGAGCTATGGCTACACCTTC
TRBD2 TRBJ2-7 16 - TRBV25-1 CASSGLTQRGSYEQYF TGTGCCAGCAGTGGACTCACCCAGCGGGGATCCTACGAGCAGTACTTC
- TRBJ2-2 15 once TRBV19 CASSIQGPYTGELFF TGTGCCAGTAGTATACAGGGGCCCTACACCGGGGAGCTGTTTTTT
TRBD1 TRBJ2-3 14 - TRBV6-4 CASSADRDPDTQYF TGTGCCAGCAGTGCCGACAGGGACCCAGATACGCAGTATTTT
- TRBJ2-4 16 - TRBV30 CAWSVLGARTQNIQYF TGTGCCTGGAGTGTTCTGGGGGCCAGAACACAAAACATTCAGTACTTC
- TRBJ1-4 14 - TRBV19 CASRPRGDGEKLFF TGTGCCAGTAGGCCCCGGGGGGATGGCGAAAAACTGTTTTTT
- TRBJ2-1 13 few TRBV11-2 CASSLGPVNEQFF TGTGCCAGCAGCTTAGGTCCCGTCAATGAGCAGTTCTTC
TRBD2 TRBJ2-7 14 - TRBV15 CATSRGGGLYEQYF TGTGCCACCAGCCGGGGCGGGGGGCTCTACGAGCAGTACTTC
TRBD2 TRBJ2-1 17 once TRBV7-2 CASSRTLAGAAYNEQFF TGTGCCAGCAGCCGGACGCTGGCGGGAGCGGCTTACAATGAGCAGTTCTTC
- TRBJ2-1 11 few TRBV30 CAWKTRDEQFF TGTGCCTGGAAGACGCGGGATGAGCAGTTCTTC
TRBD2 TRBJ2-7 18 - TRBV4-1 CASSQLIIGGSRSYEQYF TGCGCCAGCAGCCAATTAATTATAGGCGGGAGTCGCTCCTACGAGCAGTACTTC
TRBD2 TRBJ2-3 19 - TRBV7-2 CASSLVGGSEGLESDTQYF TGTGCCAGCAGCTTAGTGGGAGGGTCTGAGGGACTAGAGTCAGATACGCAGTATTTT
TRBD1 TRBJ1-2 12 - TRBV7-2 CASTTGTYGYTF TGTGCCAGTACGACAGGGACGTATGGCTACACCTTC
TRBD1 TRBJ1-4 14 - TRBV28 CASSSGGLNEKLFF TGTGCCAGCAGTTCAGGGGGCTTAAATGAAAAACTGTTTTTT